Below are 8 T cell receptor beta chains sequenced from a single sample in a study of blood T cell repertoires in COVID-19. This table comes from immunoSEQ multiplex PCR, and its TCRdb copy is limited to in-frame clones, with some not included. The sample has 200,000 to 300,000 clones, around 82% seen once. Sequencing was done on a sample of peripheral blood. The receptors here all came from a woman in her 70s with acute or convalescent COVID-19.

V usage is TRBV5-5 and J usage is TRBJ2-3, with D unclear. The CDR3 consists of 15 residues. The V end lost 4 bases, the J end lost 0 bases, and 12 bases lay between the germline ends. Germline V gene data show CDR1 as SGHKS and CDR2 as YYEKEE (reference sequence). The CDR3 protein is CASSPLGSSTDTQYF. The CDR3 DNA reads as TGTGCCAGCAGCCCACTCGGTTCAAGCACAGATACGCAGTATTTT.

The chain joins TRBV2 to TRBJ2-6; 7 nucleotides align to TRBD1. J lost 0 bases, V lost 6 bases, and 8 bases had no gene match. Germline assignment: CDR1 SNHLY and CDR2 FYNNEI. The CDR3 loop spans 17 amino acids. CDR3 nucleotides: TGTGCCAGCAGCCCCCGGACAGGTGTCTCTGGGGCCAACGTCCTGACTTTC. As protein: CASSPRTGVSGANVLTF. The whole variable domain, filled in from reference TRBV2 and TRBJ2-6, reads EPEVTQTPSHQVTQMGQEVILRCVPISNHLYFYWYRQILGQKVEFLVSFYNNEISEKSEIFDDQFSVERPDGSNFTLKIRSTKLEDSAMYFCASSPRTGVSGANVLTFGAGSRLTVL.

The chain combines TRBV15 with TRBJ2-1; TRBD2 matches 7 bases. Germline V gene lookup returns CDR1 LNHNV and CDR2 YYDKDF (reference sequence). The CDR3 is 16 amino acids. Germline trimming cut 1 base from V and 1 base from J; bases unmatched to any gene: 4. This CDR3 reads CATSRARGVSYNEQFF. The CDR3 bases are TGTGCCACCAGCAGAGCCCGGGGGGTGTCCTACAATGAGCAGTTCTTC. Using reference TRBV15 and TRBJ2-1 for the parts outside the CDR3, the full variable domain is DAMVIQNPRYQVTQFGKPVTLSCSQTLNHNVMYWYQQKSSQAPKLLFHYYDKDFNNEADTPDNFQSRRPNTSFCFLDIRSPGLGDTAMYLCATSRARGVSYNEQFFGPGTRLTVL.

V usage is TRBV5-1 and J usage is TRBJ1-1; unclear D gene. The CDR3 runs 14 residues. The V gene lost 4 bases and the J gene lost 0 bases, with 10 bases spanning the gap. Germline-derived CDR1 and CDR2 are SGHRS and YFSETQ. The CDR3 protein is CASSPNSMNTEAFF. The CDR3 region has the DNA TGCGCCAGCAGCCCCAATAGTATGAACACTGAAGCTTTCTTT.

The chain is built from TRBV7-9 and TRBJ1-5, with a possible D match to TRBD1 (5 bases). V shed 1 base and J shed 4 bases, with 11 bases lying between them. The CDR3 covers 15 residues. Germline CDR1 SEHNR, CDR2 FQNEAQ (reference sequence). The CDR3 DNA reads TGTGCCAGCAGCTTAGATGGGGGGGGGAATCAGCCCCAGCATTTT. It specifies CASSLDGGGNQPQHF.

The CDR3 region is CASSLIQGAMDTQYF. CDR3 nucleotide sequence: TGTGCCAGCAGCTTAATACAGGGGGCGATGGATACGCAGTATTTT. The V gene is TRBV7-9, the J gene TRBJ2-3; TRBD1 matches at 9 bases. J lost 6 bases, V lost 2 bases, and 6 bases had no gene match. The CDR3 covers 15 residues. Looked up from germline, CDR1 is SEHNR and CDR2 is FQNEAQ (reference sequence).

This clone was seen a single time. Other DNA sequences within the sample encode an identical CDR3. V gene TRBV6-5 combines with J gene TRBJ1-2, with 10 bases aligning to TRBD1. The CDR3 consists of 14 residues. Germline CDR1 MNHEY, CDR2 SVGAGI. The V segment lost 4 bases and the J segment 8 bases; nucleotides outside the gene matches: 7. The CDR3 here is CASSSGQGRGGYTF. CDR3 nucleotides: TGTGCCAGCAGTTCGGGACAGGGGAGAGGGGGCTACACCTTC.

This clone was recorded only once. The V gene is TRBV18, the J gene TRBJ1-3; 9 bases fit TRBD1. The CDR3 totals 19 residues. J lost 1 base, V lost 5 bases, and 15 bases had no gene match. The germline V gene encodes CDR1 KGHSH and CDR2 LQKENI. The CDR3 coding sequence is TGTGCCAGCTCAATCGCCCCGGGACAGGGAAGGGAATCTGGAAACACCATATATTTT. Residues: CASSIAPGQGRESGNTIYF.